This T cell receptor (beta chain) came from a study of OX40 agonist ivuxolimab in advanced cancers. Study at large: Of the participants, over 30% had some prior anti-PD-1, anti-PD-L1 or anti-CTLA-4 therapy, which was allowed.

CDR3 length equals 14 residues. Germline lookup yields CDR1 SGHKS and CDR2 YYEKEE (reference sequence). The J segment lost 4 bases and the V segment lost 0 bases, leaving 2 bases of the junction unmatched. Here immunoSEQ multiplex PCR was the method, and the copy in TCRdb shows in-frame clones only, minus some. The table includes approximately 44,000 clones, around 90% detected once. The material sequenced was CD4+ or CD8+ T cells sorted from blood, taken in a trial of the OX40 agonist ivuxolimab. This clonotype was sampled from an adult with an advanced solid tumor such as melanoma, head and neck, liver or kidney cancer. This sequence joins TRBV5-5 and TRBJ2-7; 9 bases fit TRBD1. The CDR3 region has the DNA TGTGCCAGCAGCTTGGGGGACAGGGTATACGAGCAGTACTTC. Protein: CASSLGDRVYEQYF.